Listed below are T cell receptor beta chains from one sample, sequenced in a study of blood T cell repertoires in COVID-19. Measured with immunoSEQ multiplex PCR; TCRdb has only the in-frame clones, and not every one. Here the sample spans roughly 150,000 clones, more than 85% being singletons. The sequenced sample consisted of peripheral blood. The receptor set was obtained from a woman older than 75 with COVID-19, enrolled during active disease. CDR3s include the opening cysteine and the closing phenylalanine or tryptophan. A D gene is named only where the DNA matches it firmly. Rows give clone size only sometimes, using once, few, many, or a class for an expanded clone.

abundance,j_gene,d_gene,v_gene,CDR3nt,CDR3aa
-,TRBJ2-3,-,TRBV28,TGTGCCAGCAGCCGAGTGAGCGGGAGCACAGATACGCAGTATTTT,CASSRVSGSTDTQYF
-,TRBJ2-7,-,TRBV28,TGTGCCAGCAGTTCGCGGGGAGGGCAGTACTTC,CASSSRGGQYF
once,TRBJ2-7,TRBD1,TRBV28,TGTGCCAGCAGTCTGTCCCCCACGATTACAGGGGGCAACACCTACGAGCAGTACTTC,CASSLSPTITGGNTYEQYF
-,TRBJ2-7,TRBD2,TRBV11-1,TGTGCCAGCAGCCCCGACCGGGACTACCTTCGGGCCGAGCAGTACTTC,CASSPDRDYLRAEQYF
-,TRBJ2-2,-,TRBV9,TGTGCCAGCAGAGCGTCGGGGACGAACACCGGGGAGCTGTTTTTT,CASRASGTNTGELFF
-,TRBJ2-1,-,TRBV2,TGTGCCGGGGCTGTAGACGGCGCGCAGTTCTTC,CAGAVDGAQFF
-,TRBJ1-6,TRBD1,TRBV5-4,TGTGCCAGCAGCGGGGGACAGGGGATTTCACCCCTCCACTTT,CASSGGQGISPLHF
-,TRBJ2-2,TRBD1,TRBV28,TGTGCCAGCAGGCTTGGGACAGGGTCGACCGGGGAGCTGTTTTTT,CASRLGTGSTGELFF
-,TRBJ1-1,-,TRBV6-5,TGTGCCAGCAGATTACAGGGGAACACTGAAGCTTTCTTT,CASRLQGNTEAFF
-,TRBJ2-1,-,TRBV6-1,TGTGCCAGCAGTGAGAGCTACAATGAGCAGTTCTTC,CASSESYNEQFF
few,TRBJ1-5,-,TRBV29-1,TGCAGCGTCTCCGTTAATAGCAATCAGCCCCAGCATTTT,CSVSVNSNQPQHF
-,TRBJ2-1,TRBD1,TRBV5-6,TGTGCCAGCAGCTCTTGGACAGGGGGGTCTGAGCAGTTCTTC,CASSSWTGGSEQFF
once,TRBJ1-5,-,TRBV18,TGTGCCAGCTCACCGGTCGCGGGAGATCAGCCCCAGCATTTT,CASSPVAGDQPQHF
-,TRBJ1-4,TRBD1,TRBV6-6,TGTGCCAGCAGTGACAGGGTTCTTGGACTGTTTTTT,CASSDRVLGLFF
-,TRBJ2-1,TRBD2,TRBV28,TGTGCCAGCAGTTTCGGGGGGCTAGCGGGAGTATCTAATGAGCAGTTCTTC,CASSFGGLAGVSNEQFF
once,TRBJ1-5,TRBD1,TRBV29-1,TGCAGCGTTGGGGCCGGGACAGGGAGTCAGCCCCAGCATTTT,CSVGAGTGSQPQHF
-,TRBJ2-5,TRBD2,TRBV7-9,TGTGCCAGCAGCTTAATGTCTAGCGGGAGGGAGACCCAGTACTTC,CASSLMSSGRETQYF
-,TRBJ1-2,TRBD1,TRBV24-1,TGTGCCACCAGTGATCCTGGGACAGGGGGTTCTAACTATGGCTACACCTTC,CATSDPGTGGSNYGYTF
-,TRBJ1-5,-,TRBV9,TGTGCCAGCAGCGTAGGGGAGGGTGGGAATCAGCCCCAGCATTTT,CASSVGEGGNQPQHF
-,TRBJ2-3,-,TRBV29-1,TGCAGCGTTGATTTCGCGGTTGACGATACGCAGTATTTT,CSVDFAVDDTQYF
-,TRBJ2-2,-,TRBV7-2,TGTGCCAGCAGCTCGTTGGCCCCCAACACCGGGGAGCTGTTTTTT,CASSSLAPNTGELFF
once,TRBJ1-1,-,TRBV19,TGTGCCAGTAGTTCCAGACAGAGGACTGAAGCTTTCTTT,CASSSRQRTEAFF
-,TRBJ2-7,TRBD2,TRBV7-6,TGTGCCAGCAGCTTGCGTCCCGGGGGGGGCTACGAGCAGTACTTC,CASSLRPGGGYEQYF
-,TRBJ2-7,TRBD2,TRBV7-8,TGTGCCAGCAGCTCGTCCGGGACTAGCGGGAGCTACGGCTACGAGCAGTACTTC,CASSSSGTSGSYGYEQYF
-,TRBJ2-7,TRBD2,TRBV5-4,TGTGCCAGCGAAATTTGGGGGGGATCTGTGACCGAGCAGTACTTC,CASEIWGGSVTEQYF
-,TRBJ2-3,TRBD1,TRBV7-2,TGTGCCAGCAGCTGGGGGACAGGGGGGTCAACAGATACGCAGTATTTT,CASSWGTGGSTDTQYF
-,TRBJ2-7,-,TRBV11-2,TGTGCCAGCAGCCGTATCGGAGGAAGCTCCTACGAGCAGTACTTC,CASSRIGGSSYEQYF
-,TRBJ2-5,TRBD2,TRBV6-2/TRBV6-3,TGTGCCAGCAGTTACTCCCCCGCCAGCGGGAGATGGGAGACCCAGTACTTC,CASSYSPASGRWETQYF
-,TRBJ2-3,-,TRBV7-2,TGTGCCAGCAGCTTATACGCCAGGTGGTCGGATACGCAGTATTTT,CASSLYARWSDTQYF
-,TRBJ2-1,TRBD1,TRBV11-3,TGTGCCAGCAGCTTCCACAAGGGGGCTCTTTACAATGAGCAGTTCTTC,CASSFHKGALYNEQFF
once,TRBJ2-5,-,TRBV7-2,TGTGCCAGCAGCCCGTACAGTCTGGCACAAGAGACCCAGTACTTC,CASSPYSLAQETQYF
-,TRBJ2-1,-,TRBV10-3,TGTGCCATCAGTGAGTCGACCGCTGGATACAGTGAGCAGTTCTTC,CAISESTAGYSEQFF
-,TRBJ2-5,-,TRBV5-1,TGCGCCAGCAGCATAGGGGAAGAGACCCAGTACTTC,CASSIGEETQYF
few,TRBJ1-1,TRBD1,TRBV7-8,TGTGCCAGCAGGAACGGACAGGGAGGAACTGAAGCTTTCTTT,CASRNGQGGTEAFF
-,TRBJ1-1,-,TRBV28,TGTGCCAGCAGTTTATTAGCGAGCACTGAAGCTTTCTTT,CASSLLASTEAFF
-,TRBJ2-7,-,TRBV21-1,TGTGCCAGCACCCCCCGGACTAATGTTTGGAGGGAGCAGTACTTC,CASTPRTNVWREQYF
few,TRBJ1-5,-,TRBV12-5,TGTGCTAGTCAGGGTCAAAAGAACCAGCCCCAGCATTTT,CASQGQKNQPQHF
-,TRBJ1-2,TRBD1,TRBV6-5,TGTGCCAGCAGTTACTCGAGGGACAGCTATGGCTACACCTTC,CASSYSRDSYGYTF
once,TRBJ1-5,TRBD1,TRBV28,TGTGCCAGCCTTAGGACAAGGGGGCTAAAGAGCAATCAGCCCCAGCATTTT,CASLRTRGLKSNQPQHF
once,TRBJ1-1,-,TRBV5-1,TGCGCCAGCAGCTTGGAGCTTCCGAGGGAGACTGAAGCTTTCTTT,CASSLELPRETEAFF
few,TRBJ2-1,TRBD2,TRBV15,TGTGCCACCAGCAGACTAACTAGCGGGAGGGTTTCGCGGAATGAGCAGTTCTTC,CATSRLTSGRVSRNEQFF
-,TRBJ2-2,TRBD2,TRBV7-6,TGTGCCAGCAGCTTGGGGAGACTAGCGGGATCCGGGGAGCTGTTTTTT,CASSLGRLAGSGELFF
-,TRBJ2-5,TRBD2,TRBV28,TGTGCCACCCTCCTAGCGGGAGGTTCAGAGACCCAGTACTTC,CATLLAGGSETQYF
few,TRBJ1-6,-,TRBV27,TGTGCCAGCAGTGGGCAGGGTTCGCCCCTCCACTTT,CASSGQGSPLHF
-,TRBJ1-5,-,TRBV19,TGTGCCAGTAGTTTCCGGGAGACCAATCAGCCCCAGCATTTT,CASSFRETNQPQHF
-,TRBJ1-1,TRBD1,TRBV5-8,TGTGCCAGCAGCCTGGGACAGGGACGAACTGAAGCTTTCTTT,CASSLGQGRTEAFF